This TCR beta chain is drawn from a study of blood T cell repertoires in COVID-19. Study-level information: The United States, Italy and Spain were the sources of the acute and convalescent COVID-19 samples. Nucleic acid was either cDNA or gDNA, and it came from T cells, B-cell-depleted T cells, or PBMCs.

The V gene lost 6 bases and the J gene lost 2 bases, with 19 bases spanning the gap. The CDR3 is 16 amino acids. Germline CDR1 is SGHAT and CDR2 is FQNNGV. Per the original data handling: Amplification of reference gene primers was used by the study to estimate nucleated cell counts. Method: immunoSEQ multiplex PCR; TCRdb's copy keeps in-frame clones and lacks some. D and trimming were read from the DNA, whereas the V and J calls and clone size are those reported in that table. The sample has 200,000 to 250,000 clones; roughly 86% are singletons. The gene calls are TRBV11-2 and TRBJ1-2; possibly TRBD1 for D (5 bases). Sequences were obtained from peripheral blood. The source of this sequence is a woman aged 55-69 years with acute or convalescent COVID-19. CDR3 loop: CASRPLGGPGNYGYTF. CDR3 bases: TGTGCCAGCAGACCACTTGGTGGACCAGGGAACTATGGCTACACCTTC.